Below, 4 T cell receptor beta chains from the same sample are listed, as sequenced in a study of Graves' ophthalmopathy and Graves' hyperthyroidism. Amplified TCR beta CDR3 regions were obtained using RNA transcripts as template. First-round RT-PCR used HTBI primers; second-round multiplex PCR followed. TCRdb called the multiplex PCR reads again in MiXCR, with one record for every CDR3 protein. The table includes a few hundred thousand distinct CDR3 sequences, around 19% detected once. Sequenced material: peripheral blood. The receptor source for this set is a woman under 30 with Graves' ophthalmopathy.

This clonotype was counted ten times or more. CDR3 loop: CALITGGQETQYF. In DNA, the CDR3 is TGTGCCCTGATAACGGGAGGCCAAGAGACCCAGTACTTC. This chain links TRBV6-1 with TRBJ2-5; 7 bases map to TRBD2. The V gene's germline CDR1 is MNHNS and CDR2 SASEGT. The CDR3 has 13 residues. Trimming took 11 bases from V and 1 from J; bases not matched to a gene: 7.

This clonotype has at least ten counts. The chain joins TRBV6-5 to TRBJ1-3, with TRBD1 identical over 7 bases. This CDR3 region has 15 residues. CDR1 is MNHEY, CDR2 SVGAGI, per germline. Trimming cost V 2 bases and J 4 bases; bases outside gene matches: 5. The CDR3 region has the DNA TGTGCCAGCAGTTACGGCGACAGGGTCGGAAACACCATATATTTT. As protein: CASSYGDRVGNTIYF.

This clonotype was counted ten times or more. The chain uses TRBV6-2 or TRBV6-3 and TRBJ1-5; 7 bases align to TRBD1. The trim removed 5 bases at V and 4 bases at J, leaving 8 bases unmatched. This CDR3 has 15 residues. Germline lookup yields CDR1 MNHEY and CDR2 SVGEGT. In nucleotides, the CDR3 is TGTGCCAGCAGTCGCACAGGGGCGCAGAATCAGCCCCAGCATTTT. It is translated as CASSRTGAQNQPQHF.

This clonotype was seen a single time. The chain has TRBV6-5 and TRBJ2-5, with TRBD2 identical over 11 bases. The CDR3 sequence is 16 residues long. Germline V gives CDR1 MNHEY, CDR2 SVGAGI. Germline trimming cut 1 base from V and 4 bases from J; bases unmatched to any gene: 5. This CDR3 reads CASSYFTSGSLETQYF. CDR3 in DNA: TGTGCCAGCAGTTACTTTACTAGCGGGAGTTTAGAGACCCAGTACTTC.